The next 12 T cell receptor beta chains were all read from a single sample in a study of post-analysis software for immune sequencing data (dated by TCRdb to between 2014 and 2017). Library preparation was by PCR. Data came from an Illumina HiSeq 2500. Unique molecular identifiers were incorporated into TCR beta cDNA libraries to reduce PCR and sequencing biases. The public sequencing data were trimmed at Q25 with fastp and processed into clonotypes with MiXCR by TCRdb, which kept only in-frame beta chains. Entries are consolidated by CDR3 protein sequence, retaining the most common genes and DNA. This sample comprises hundreds of thousands of distinct CDR3 sequences, 25% to 30% of them detected only once. Roughly 0.54% of the sample is held by the ten biggest clonotypes. The investigation overall reported the following: Significantly higher frequencies in patients than in controls were found for roughly 5 TRBV segments, including TRBV5-6, TRBV5-1 and TRBV20-1.

Their antigens are not known. The sequenced sample was blood. These receptors originate from a girl aged 5-17 years with multiple sclerosis.

There are a few counts of this clonotype. The rearrangement uses TRBV9 and TRBJ2-7; D is unresolved. The CDR3 covers 14 residues. CDR1 is SGDLS, CDR2 YYNGEE, per germline. V shed 0 bases and J shed 2 bases, with 9 bases lying between them. This chain's CDR3 is CASSVARTTYEQYF. In DNA, the CDR3 is TGTGCCAGCAGCGTAGCCCGGACGACCTACGAGCAGTACTTC.

CDR3 protein: CSVDGEGGGYTF. The CDR3 DNA follows: TGCAGCGTTGATGGAGAAGGGGGTGGCTACACCTTC. The chain joins TRBV29-1 to TRBJ1-2, with D possibly being TRBD1 (6 bases). The CDR3 length is 12 residues. V gave up 3 bases and J gave up 7 bases, with 12 bases separating them. Germline CDR1 is SQVTM and CDR2 is ANQGSEA.

The chain uses TRBV6-2 or TRBV6-3 and TRBJ2-4; 13 bases map to TRBD2. Germline assignment: CDR1 MNHEY and CDR2 SVGEGT. V lost 7 bases, J lost 7 bases, and 10 bases stayed unmatched. The CDR3 is 16 amino acids. The CDR3 sequence is CASNPTSGRASNIQYF. The CDR3 DNA sequence: TGTGCCAGCAACCCAACTAGCGGGAGGGCCAGCAACATTCAGTACTTC.

A single count supports this clonotype. J is TRBJ1-2 and V is TRBV5-1, with 7 positions matching TRBD1. The germline V gene encodes CDR1 SGHRS and CDR2 YFSETQ. The CDR3 is 16 residues long. V trimming: 4 bases; J trimming: 8 bases; junction bases outside the gene matches: 17. The DNA for the CDR3 is TGCGCCAGCAGCATCGGACAGGCCGAAGCTATAATGGGCTACACCTTC. It specifies CASSIGQAEAIMGYTF.

This clonotype was seen a handful of times. The chain uses TRBV7-8 and TRBJ1-1; possibly TRBD1 for D (6 bases). The CDR3 is 12 residues long. Looked up from germline, CDR1 is SGHVS and CDR2 is FQNEAQ. The V end was cut by 2 bases, the J end by 11 bases, with 12 bases between. This CDR3 reads CASSLPGTGAFF. The CDR3 DNA reads as TGTGCCAGCAGCTTACCGGGAACAGGGGCTTTCTTT.

V usage is TRBV12-3 or TRBV12-4 and J usage is TRBJ1-6, with unresolved D. The CDR3 runs to 11 residues. V lost 4 bases, J lost 10 bases, and 5 bases lay in between. The CDR3 reads CASSSSSPLHF. CDR3 in DNA: TGTGCCAGCAGTTCATCATCACCCCTCCACTTT.

This clonotype was found a few times. The chain joins TRBV6-1 to TRBJ2-1; D is ambiguous. There are 15 residues in the CDR3. CDR1 and CDR2 from the germline V gene are MNHNS and SASEGT. Trimming took 5 bases from V and 2 from J, leaving 13 bases between them. The CDR3 loop is CASSPDPGAYNEQFF. CDR3 DNA sequence: TGTGCCAGCAGTCCGGATCCAGGTGCCTACAATGAGCAGTTCTTC.

About this clonotype itself: One end of the junction varies from germline; a read error may be responsible. The gene calls are TRBV6-1 and TRBJ2-7, with a weak D call TRBD1 (5 bases). From germline, CDR1 is MNHNS and CDR2 SASEGT. There are 14 residues in the CDR3. The CDR3 bases are TGTGTCAGCAGTGAAGTGGCAGGGACCTACGAGCAGTACTTC. It specifies CVSSEVAGTYEQYF.

The sample holds a few counts of this clonotype. The gene calls are TRBV18 and TRBJ2-1; 11 bases match TRBD2. V lost 3 bases to trimming and J lost 6 bases; unmatched junction nucleotides: 4. The CDR3 length is 15 residues. Germline V lookup: CDR1 KGHSH, CDR2 LQKENI. The CDR3 sequence: CASSPLSGGGNEQFF. The CDR3 nucleotides read TGTGCCAGCTCACCCCTTAGCGGGGGGGGCAATGAGCAGTTCTTC.

This clonotype was detected a few times. The V call is TRBV18, the J call TRBJ1-1; D unclear. The germline V gene encodes CDR1 KGHSH and CDR2 LQKENI. CDR3 length: 14 residues. The V end was cut by 6 bases, the J end by 1 base, with 12 bases between. The CDR3 region has the DNA TGTGCCAGCTCTCAAGGACGGCAGAACACTGAAGCTTTCTTT. Translating gives CASSQGRQNTEAFF.

There are many counts of this clonotype. The chain carries TRBV20-1 and TRBJ2-5, with 12 bases that match TRBD1. The CDR3 has 17 amino acids. Germline V gene data show CDR1 as DFQATT and CDR2 as SNEGSKA (reference sequence). V lost 6 bases and J lost 2; bases outside the gene matches: 13. The CDR3 reads CSALRPGQGARQETQYF. CDR3 nucleotides: TGCAGTGCCCTTCGGCCGGGACAGGGGGCGAGGCAAGAGACCCAGTACTTC.

This chain joins TRBV5-1 and TRBJ2-1; unclear D gene. CDR3 length: 14 residues. CDR1 is SGHRS, CDR2 YFSETQ, per germline. V lost 0 bases and J lost 8, with 12 bases in between. CDR3 amino acids: CASSLAGAPHEQFF. In nucleotides, the CDR3 is TGCGCCAGCAGCTTGGCTGGAGCTCCCCATGAGCAGTTCTTC.